This T cell receptor beta chain was observed in a study of control samples from healthy donors and cancer patients (dated by TCRdb to about 2020). Library method: the immunoSEQ multiplex PCR assay. Held by TCRdb, this immuneACCESS table contains in-frame sequences only and omits some clones. Under half of the omission traces to an unresolved V gene where checked; the cause of the rest is unknown. For this sample there are 140,000 or so clones; about 93% appear just once. Approximately 15% of the sample comes from the top ten. Regarding this clone: No cognate antigen has been identified for it. Base qualities were left out, and no much larger clone turns up one base away.

Based on the germline V gene (reference sequence), the CDR1 and CDR2 sequences are MNHEY and SMNVEV. The CDR3 has 15 amino acids, counting the end cysteine and phenylalanine. The only DNA kept is the CDR3, 45 bases in frame from the first base. V is cut by 4 bases and J by 7 bases, and the space between the germline ends is 19 bases. The chain is encoded by TRBV27 joined to TRBJ1-2, with no reliable assignment of the D segment. The TCR comes from a man in his sixties with colorectal cancer. The sequenced material came from PBMCs. The bases read TGTGCCAGCAGTTCCGGGCGGGGAGGCTGGGTTGGCTACACCTTC. It translates to CASSSGRGGWVGYTF.